A single sample gave rise to the 8 T cell receptor beta chains below, sequenced in a study of blood T cell repertoires in COVID-19. Only in-frame clones appear in the TCRdb table, and some are missing; sequencing was by immunoSEQ multiplex PCR. Of tens of thousands of clones listed, around 90% are singletons. Sequencing was performed on peripheral blood. These TCRs come from a man aged 45-60 years with COVID-19, enrolled during active disease.

J is TRBJ1-1 and V is TRBV2; D remains unclear. Germline CDR1 and CDR2: SNHLY and FYNNEI. V lost 6 bases and J lost 5, with 10 bases in between. The CDR3 covers 12 residues. The DNA for the CDR3 is TGTGCCAGCAGCCTAGGGAGTACTGAAGCTTTCTTT. Amino acids: CASSLGSTEAFF.

The V call is TRBV6-6, the J call TRBJ1-6; D possibly corresponds to TRBD1 (6 bases). V was cut by 8 bases and J by 5 bases, with 16 bases left in between. CDR1 and CDR2 (germline): MNHNY, SVGAGI (reference sequence). The CDR3 is 15 amino acids. The CDR3 loop is CASGRTALNNSPLHF. CDR3 nucleotides: TGTGCCAGCGGACGGACAGCGCTAAATAATTCACCCCTCCACTTT.

The DNA for the CDR3 is TGTGCCAGCAGCCTCGGAGCGAGCCCCTACAATGAGCAGTTCTTC. Translation: CASSLGASPYNEQFF. The genes are TRBV7-2 and TRBJ2-1; D is uncertain. Germline CDR1 SGHTA, CDR2 FQGNSA. There are 15 residues in the CDR3. V was shortened by 5 bases and J by 2 bases, with 13 bases between the two germline ends.

V and J are TRBV7-2 and TRBJ1-1, with D possibly matching TRBD1 (5 bases). Germline V CDR1 and CDR2: SGHTA, FQGNSA. V lost 4 bases and J lost 1, with 10 bases in between. There are 14 residues in the CDR3. The CDR3, as DNA: TGTGCCAGCAGCTCCAGGGCGAAGAACACTGAAGCTTTCTTT. Translating gives CASSSRAKNTEAFF. Together with reference TRBV7-2 and TRBJ1-1, the CDR3 gives the full variable domain: GAGVSQSPSNKVTEKGKDVELRCDPISGHTALYWYRQSLGQGLEFLIYFQGNSAPDKSGLPSDRFSAERTGGSVSTLTIQRTQQEDSAVYLCASSSRAKNTEAFFGQGTRLTVV.

The chain is built from TRBV6-5 and TRBJ1-1; weak D call: TRBD1 (6 bases). The germline V gene has CDR1 MNHEY and CDR2 SVGAGI. Trimming cost V 6 bases and J 6 bases, with 14 bases left between them. This CDR3 has 13 amino acids. The CDR3 is CASRGQSSAEAFF. CDR3 sequence (DNA): TGTGCCAGCAGGGGACAATCTTCGGCTGAAGCTTTCTTT.

The V call is TRBV29-1, the J call TRBJ2-5, with TRBD2 matching 8 bases. Germline assignment: CDR1 SQVTM and CDR2 ANQGSEA. The CDR3 extends over 10 amino acids. The trim removed 6 bases at V and 7 bases at J, leaving 1 base unmatched. The CDR3: CSVREVTQYF. The CDR3 DNA follows: TGCAGCGTGCGGGAGGTGACCCAGTACTTC.

This rearrangement joins TRBV7-9 to TRBJ2-1; TRBD2 aligns across 12 bases. The CDR3 consists of 13 residues. CDR1 is SEHNR, CDR2 FQNEAQ, per germline (reference sequence). V lost 11 bases and J lost 8; bases outside the gene matches: 7. CDR3 sequence: CAGRLAGAHEQFF. Here the CDR3 DNA reads TGTGCCGGCCGACTAGCGGGGGCGCATGAGCAGTTCTTC.

V and J are TRBV23-1 and TRBJ2-2; 7 nucleotides line up with TRBD2. TRBV23-1 is assigned to the ORF class and has an uncertain function. Losses at the gene ends were 3 bases for V and 7 bases for J; bases not matched to a gene: 8. This CDR3 comprises 15 residues. The CDR3 protein is CASSQILADGGELFF. The CDR3, as DNA: TGCGCCAGCAGTCAGATCCTAGCGGATGGCGGGGAGCTGTTTTTT.